A selection of T cell receptor beta chains follows, all from one sample in a study of blood T cell repertoires in COVID-19. Profiled with immunoSEQ multiplex PCR; TCRdb holds only in-frame clones, not every one. The sample includes hundreds of thousands of clones, around 90% seen only once; the top ten take around 0.9%. The sequencing input was PBMCs or T cells enriched from blood (not recorded which). The receptors were sampled from a woman aged 25 to 45 who had recovered from COVID-19. Both conserved end residues are part of each CDR3. Each record gives: J gene, V gene, clone size, CDR3 length, D gene, CDR3 DNA, CDR3 protein. The D gene is left open where the match is weak. Size is omitted from some rows. Given values are once, few, many or a class for expanded clones.

TRBJ1-2 TRBV19 NA 12 NA TGTGCCACCCAAACGGGGGGCTTGGGCTACACCTTC CATQTGGLGYTF
TRBJ2-1 TRBV7-8 NA 18 TRBD2 TGTGCCAGCAGGCAACTCCATCGGGGGGGCCCCATTCCAGGGGAGCAGTTCTTC CASRQLHRGGPIPGEQFF
TRBJ1-4 TRBV19 once 18 TRBD1 TGTGCCAGAGACCTGGGACAGCTGTTATTTGCAACTAATGAAAAACTGTTTTTT CARDLGQLLFATNEKLFF
TRBJ2-5 TRBV5-4 few 13 TRBD1 TGTGCCAGCAGCTTACAGGGGGTTGGGACCCAGTACTTC CASSLQGVGTQYF
TRBJ1-2 TRBV5-1 NA 16 TRBD1 TGCGCCAGCAGCTTTGGGCCGGGACAGGGTGGATATGGCTACACCTTC CASSFGPGQGGYGYTF
TRBJ1-2 TRBV9 NA 14 NA TGTGCCAGCAGTGGGGGGGCCCGGCTGGATGGCTACACCTTC CASSGGARLDGYTF
TRBJ2-7 TRBV9 few 16 TRBD2 TGTGCCAGCAGCGCCATGACTAGCGGGGGAACCTACGAGCAGTACTTC CASSAMTSGGTYEQYF
TRBJ1-3 TRBV9 NA 15 NA TGTGCCAGCAGCGTAGTCGCAGGGGCTGGAAACACCATATATTTT CASSVVAGAGNTIYF
TRBJ1-5 TRBV7-9 NA 14 TRBD1 TGTGCCAGCAGCAAAGGGACAGGGAATCAGCCCCAGCATTTT CASSKGTGNQPQHF
TRBJ2-7 TRBV27 NA 12 NA TGTGCCAGCAGAGGGACACCCTACGAGCAGTACTTC CASRGTPYEQYF
TRBJ2-1 TRBV9 few 14 NA TGTGCCAGCAGCGTAGGCGGGGTGTACAATGAGCAGTTCTTC CASSVGGVYNEQFF
TRBJ2-7 TRBV9 NA 14 TRBD1 TGTGCCAGCAGCGGCCGGGACAGTTCCTACGAGCAGTACTTC CASSGRDSSYEQYF
TRBJ2-2 TRBV28 NA 17 TRBD2 TGTGCCAGCAGTTTGCGGGTTAGCGGGAGTGACACCGGGGAGCTGTTTTTT CASSLRVSGSDTGELFF
TRBJ1-1 TRBV3-1/TRBV3-2 NA 14 NA TGTGCCAGCAGCCACGAACAGGCTAGCACTGAAGCTTTCTTT CASSHEQASTEAFF
TRBJ2-5 TRBV27 NA 16 TRBD1 TGTGCCAGCAGTGAAAACAGGGGGCAACGACAAGAGACCCAGTACTTC CASSENRGQRQETQYF
TRBJ2-7 TRBV24-1 NA 14 NA TGTGCCACCAGTGACACCGGGTTGCACTACGAGCAGTACTTC CATSDTGLHYEQYF
TRBJ2-5 TRBV30 NA 13 NA TGTGCCTGGAGTGTCGTGGAGAAAGAGACCCAGTACTTC CAWSVVEKETQYF